This T cell receptor beta chain comes out of a study of blood T cell repertoires in COVID-19. Study in general: Samples taken during acute and convalescent COVID-19 were collected in the United States, Italy and Spain. PBMCs, B-cell-depleted T cells, or T cells provided the cDNA or gDNA that made up the material.

Original handling: The authors estimated nucleated cell counts from reference gene primer amplification. Method: immunoSEQ multiplex PCR; TCRdb's copy keeps in-frame clones and lacks some. V and J calls plus clone size are reproduced from that table; the DNA served to infer D and trimming. The table has 150,000 to 200,000 clones, 60% to 85% seen once. CDR3 length: 19 amino acids. Germline V gene sequence: CDR1 SEHNR, CDR2 FQNEAQ (reference sequence). V lost 8 bases and J 4 bases, leaving 29 bases between the germline ends. The clonotype originates from a man in his 60s with active or convalescent COVID-19. V is TRBV7-9 and J is TRBJ2-2; a weak D match, TRBD2 (6 bases). The source material was peripheral blood. In DNA form, the CDR3 reads TGTGCCAGCCGAAAGCGGGTAGCGACCCTTTACGGGGGCACCGGGGAGCTGTTTTTT. This translates into CASRKRVATLYGGTGELFF.